These 3 T cell receptor beta chains came from one sample sequenced in a study of T cell responses to AZD1222 COVID-19 vaccine. Profiled with immunoSEQ multiplex PCR; TCRdb holds only in-frame clones, not every one. The data show 150,000 or so clones, roughly 92% seen once. The sample consisted of peripheral blood, taken on day 0 of AZD1222 vaccination. The receptor set was obtained from an adult in good health.

The CDR3 spells CASSFYNSPLHF. CDR3 coding DNA: TGTGCCAGCAGTTTCTATAATTCACCCCTCCACTTT. The rearrangement uses TRBV6-6 and TRBJ1-6; D is ambiguous. The length of the CDR3 is 12 residues. V was cut by 4 bases and J by 3 bases, with 1 base left in between. Germline V lookup: CDR1 MNHNY, CDR2 SVGAGI (reference sequence).

The rearrangement joins TRBV6-5 to TRBJ2-7; 8 bases are shared with TRBD1. CDR3 length: 14 amino acids. V trimming: 7 bases; J trimming: 0 bases; junction bases outside the gene matches: 5. Germline CDR1 reads MNHEY; CDR2 reads SVGAGI. CDR3 bases: TGTGCCAGCACCGGACAGGGAAGCTCCTACGAGCAGTACTTC. Its protein product is CASTGQGSSYEQYF.

The J gene is TRBJ1-6, the V gene TRBV12-3 or TRBV12-4; D not certain. The length of the CDR3 is 13 residues. V lost 5 bases to trimming and J lost 4 bases, with 6 bases between them. The CDR3 DNA follows: TGTGCCAGCAGTCTACAATATAATTCACCCCTCCACTTT. Residues: CASSLQYNSPLHF.